The entry below gives a single T cell receptor (beta chain) sequence along with its context. It lacks a known antigen. No per-base quality is available; no much larger clone lies one base away. The receptor library was made with PCR. The instrument given in TCRdb is NextSeq 500. Bulk TCR libraries were made following a previously described method, with the TCR primers given in Table S5. Purification of total RNA was performed with the Qiagen AllPrep DNA/RNA kit. Before any analysis, reads coming from multiple sequencing runs of the same library were combined into one pool. Turning to the authors' computational methods: Reads were retained only if their TCR constant sequence matched exactly, and those retained reads were trimmed to 150 nt and grouped according to their 12-nt molecular barcodes. Within each barcode group, reads were sub-clustered at a 15% Levenshtein threshold, and quality-weighted consensus sequences were built per RNA molecule. Non-functional sequences were discarded, and so were lower-count sequences lying one edit away from another sequence. On the basis of fitting two negative binomial distributions, barcode sub-clusters with fewer than 20% of the maximum read count were discarded. TCRdb trimmed the raw reads at Q25, called clones with MiXCR and kept productive beta chains. Every distinct CDR3 protein forms one entry, paired with its most common genes and DNA. The V and J calls come from TCRdb's annotation, not from the publication. Counted in this sample were some 94,000 distinct CDR3 sequences; roughly 25% of them appeared once. The ten most abundant clones make up about 0.8% of the sample.

The data are from a study of molecular identifiers for immune sequencing clone quantification (dated by TCRdb to the late 2010s). Regarding the study in general: For a replicate experiment, RNA from approximately 20,000 or 100,000 naive CD8 T cells was divided into five aliquots, of which four were sequenced. The study was a methods study using CD8 T cells to benchmark molecular-identifier clustering-based TCR repertoire sequencing (MIDCIRS) and TCR RNA copy counting. What the study reported, not specific to this receptor: In CMV-specific effector cells, over 98% of molecules were held by clones above 20 RNA copies, whereas under 1% of molecules were held by such clones in naive cells. When barcode sub-clustering was left out, chimeric consensus sequences inflated TCR diversity, with chimeras reaching as high as 47%. Modeling gave 3 to 3.5 recovered TCR RNA copies per cell versus approximately 10 by digital PCR, implying 25% to 30% capture efficiency. Highly expanded clone sizes could be underestimated because identical TCR molecules may share a barcode. Naive libraries contained spiked-in Jurkat TCR RNA (10 copies' worth), which is not part of the donor repertoire. Spiked-in Jurkat TCR RNA equal to a single cell's worth was reported to be detectable even within 1,100,000 naive CD8 T cells.

Trimming removed 1 base from V and 3 bases from J, leaving 11 bases between the germline ends. From a lookup of the germline V gene, CDR1 and CDR2 are WSHSY and SAAADI. The CDR3 has 15 amino acids, counting the end cysteine and phenylalanine. Only the CDR3 portion is preserved as DNA: 45 bases, with reading frame beginning at the first base. Libraries of naive CD8 T cells were built from approximately 20,000 to 1,000,000 sorted cells, with 10%, 30% or 50% of the purified RNA used. On a BD FACSAria II, naive CD8 T cells were FACS-sorted as CD8+CD4-CCR7+CD45RA+ and collected into RLT Plus buffer. To test detection sensitivity, Jurkat RNA equivalent to about eleven TCR copies was spiked into samples of about 20,000-1,100,000 naive CD8 T cells. Enrichment of CD8 T cells was performed with RosetteSep CD8+ T Cell Enrichment Cocktail and Ficoll-Paque, after which ACK red cell lysis was carried out.

The receptor was derived from a human donor in good health. Some libraries in this study had Jurkat cell RNA spiked in. The sequencing input was naive CD8+ T cells from blood, with Jurkat cell RNA spiked in. The cell subset or site label on this specimen signifies: FACS-sorted CD8+CD4-CCR7+CD45RA+ naive T cells. The chain uses TRBV10-2 and TRBJ2-3; the D gene is unclear. The CDR3 protein sequence reads: CASSEWRTKTDTQYF. The sequenced DNA: TGCGCCAGCAGTGAGTGGCGGACCAAGACAGATACGCAGTATTTT.